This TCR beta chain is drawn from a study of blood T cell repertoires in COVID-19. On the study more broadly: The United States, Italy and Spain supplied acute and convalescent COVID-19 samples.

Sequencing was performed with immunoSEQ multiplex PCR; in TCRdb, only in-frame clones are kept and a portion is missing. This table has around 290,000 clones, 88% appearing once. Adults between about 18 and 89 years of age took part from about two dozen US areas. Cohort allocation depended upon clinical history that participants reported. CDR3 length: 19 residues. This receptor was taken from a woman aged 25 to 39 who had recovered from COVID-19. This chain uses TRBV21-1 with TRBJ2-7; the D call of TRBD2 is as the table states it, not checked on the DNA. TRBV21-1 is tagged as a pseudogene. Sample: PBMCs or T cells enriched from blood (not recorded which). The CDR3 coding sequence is TGTGCCAGCAGCAAATGTGCGGGGGCCCCAACGAACCTTTCCTACGAGCAGTACTTC. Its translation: CASSKCAGAPTNLSYEQYF.